This TCR beta chain was obtained from a study of blood T cell repertoires in COVID-19. Overall study context: Acute and convalescent COVID-19 specimens originated in the United States, Italy and Spain.

This clone was picked up one time. The method was immunoSEQ multiplex PCR; TCRdb's version includes in-frame clones alone and lacks a portion of them. The top ten hold over 15% of the sample, which has 60,000 to 85,000 clones, about 88% seen once. Trimming removed 6 bases from V and 4 bases from J; junction bases left unmatched: 7. CDR3 size: 16 residues. The germline gives CDR1 KGHSH, CDR2 LQKENI. This TCR came from a human donor in a cohort sampled during active COVID-19. The material sequenced was peripheral blood. The genes are TRBV18 and TRBJ1-3, with 12 bases aligning to TRBD1. In nucleotides, the CDR3 is TGTGCCAGCTCCGCGGGACAGGGGGCGTCCGGAAACACCATATATTTT. Translating it yields CASSAGQGASGNTIYF. Full variable domain (outside the CDR3, taken from reference TRBV18 and TRBJ1-3): NAGVMQNPRHLVRRRGQEARLRCSPMKGHSHVYWYRQLPEEGLKFMVYLQKENIIDESGMPKERFSAEFPKEGPSILRIQQVVRGDSAAYFCASSAGQGASGNTIYFGEGSWLTVV.